The TCR beta chain described here comes from a study of T cells in Graves' hyperthyroidism and ophthalmopathy. Broader study findings: Most expanded thyroid clonotypes above 0.001 also appeared in blood.

Regarding this clonotype: Its target is unknown.

Trimming pared 7 bases from V and 0 bases from J, leaving 13 bases between. The CDR3 loop spans 14 amino acids. Regions amplified from RNA transcripts were the TCR beta CDR3 regions. The HTBI primer set drove a first-round RT-PCR of the TCR CDR3. TCRdb used MiXCR to reprocess the multiplex PCR reads, holding one entry per CDR3 protein. The top ten hold around 67% of the sample, which has hundreds of thousands of distinct CDR3 sequences, 25% seen once. Researchers barred patients who had uncontrolled infection, other autoimmune disease, pregnancy or lactation. Diagnoses used clinical symptoms, serum thyroxine and TRAb, thyroid ultrasound and orbital computed tomography. Using roughly 9.4 ml of fresh peripheral blood, PBMCs were prepared.

V and J are TRBV12-3 or TRBV12-4 and TRBJ2-7; perhaps TRBD1 as D (5 bases). The TCR comes from a man aged 45-65 years with Graves' hyperthyroidism. The sample comprised blood. The chain's CDR3 is CASNLDSISYEQYF. DNA for the CDR3: TGTGCCAGCAATCTAGACAGCATCTCCTACGAGCAGTACTTC.